These 28 T cell receptor beta chains came from one sample sequenced in a study of radiotherapy plus CTLA-4 blockade in lung cancer. Libraries were prepared by immunoSEQ multiplex PCR; TCRdb keeps only in-frame clonotypes and omits some of them. Here the sample spans about 59,000 clones, 70% to 80% being singletons. The sample in question was peripheral blood, obtained from a patient treated with radiotherapy plus ipilimumab. The origin of the receptors is a human donor with non-small cell lung cancer whose response to radiotherapy plus ipilimumab could not be evaluated.

This clone was found a few times. This rearrangement joins TRBV15 to TRBJ2-7, with TRBD1 matching over 11 bases. The J segment lost 5 bases and the V segment lost 6 bases, leaving 9 bases of the junction unmatched. The CDR3 has 15 residues. Germline CDR1 is LNHNV and CDR2 is YYDKDF (reference sequence). The CDR3 bases are TGTGCCACCAGTTTTACGGACAGGGGGCAACACGAGCAGTACTTC. It specifies CATSFTDRGQHEQYF.

The genes are TRBV30 and TRBJ2-5; 9 nucleotides align to TRBD2. V lost 2 bases, J lost 0 bases, and 13 bases stayed unmatched. The CDR3 is made up of 18 amino acids. The V gene's germline CDR1 is GTSNPN and CDR2 SVGIG (reference sequence). The CDR3, as DNA: TGTGCCTGGAGTCAAGGGTGGTTAGCGGGGGTTTACCAAGAGACCCAGTACTTC. It yields the protein CAWSQGWLAGVYQETQYF.

This sequence joins TRBV7-2 and TRBJ2-5; 12 nucleotides line up with TRBD2. This CDR3 is 15 amino acids long. CDR1 SGHTA and CDR2 FQGNSA come from the germline V gene. Trimming at V came to 3 bases and at J to 2 bases, leaving 1 base not matched to a gene. CDR3 sequence reads: CASSFLAGGQETQYF. The CDR3 DNA reads TGTGCCAGCAGCTTTCTAGCGGGGGGGCAAGAGACCCAGTACTTC. The full variable domain, rest sourced from reference TRBV7-2 and TRBJ2-5, is GAGVSQSPSNKVTEKGKDVELRCDPISGHTALYWYRQSLGQGLEFLIYFQGNSAPDKSGLPSDRFSAERTGGSVSTLTIQRTQQEDSAVYLCASSFLAGGQETQYFGPGTRLLVL.

The chain has TRBV5-6 and TRBJ1-5, with 9 bases lining up with TRBD1. V lost 4 bases and J lost 5; bases outside the gene matches: 7. The germline CDR1 and CDR2 sequences are SGHDT and YYEEEE. The CDR3 totals 15 residues. DNA for the CDR3: TGTGCCAGCAGCGGTGGGACAGGGACTTATCAGCCCCAGCATTTT. It yields the protein CASSGGTGTYQPQHF.

V is TRBV18 and J is TRBJ2-7, with a tentative D call TRBD2 (6 bases). This CDR3 is 14 amino acids long. In germline, CDR1 is KGHSH, CDR2 LQKENI. Trimming removed 1 base from V and 1 base from J, with 8 bases in between. The CDR3 DNA sequence: TGTGCCAGCTCACCACTGGGGGGTTCCTACGAGCAGTACTTC. This codes for CASSPLGGSYEQYF. The whole variable domain, remainder taken from reference TRBV18 and TRBJ2-7, is NAGVMQNPRHLVRRRGQEARLRCSPMKGHSHVYWYRQLPEEGLKFMVYLQKENIIDESGMPKERFSAEFPKEGPSILRIQQVVRGDSAAYFCASSPLGGSYEQYFGPGTRLTVT.

This chain joins TRBV5-4 and TRBJ2-4, with 10 nucleotides matching TRBD2. The CDR3 is 15 amino acids. J gave up 0 bases and V 10 bases, and 7 bases lay outside the gene matches. Germline V gene sequence: CDR1 SGHNT, CDR2 YYREEE (reference sequence). Here the CDR3 reads CAQLAGWIAKNIQYF. The CDR3 coding sequence is TGTGCCCAACTAGCGGGGTGGATAGCCAAAAACATTCAGTACTTC. Looking up the rest from reference TRBV5-4 and TRBJ2-4 gives the full variable domain: ETGVTQSPTHLIKTRGQQVTLRCSSQSGHNTVSWYQQALGQGPQFIFQYYREEENGRGNFPPRFSGLQFPNYSSELNVNALELDDSALYLCAQLAGWIAKNIQYFGAGTRLSVL.

For this clone: In the same sample, other DNA sequences code for this CDR3. V usage is TRBV19 and J usage is TRBJ1-5, with 11 bases fitting TRBD1. The CDR3 runs 15 residues. Germline V gene lookup returns CDR1 LNHDA and CDR2 SQIVND (reference sequence). V gave up 3 bases and J gave up 2 bases; unmatched junction bases: 0. CDR3 in DNA: TGTGCCAGTAGTATGGGACAGGGGGGCAATCAGCCCCAGCATTTT. It translates to CASSMGQGGNQPQHF.

This clone was seen a few times. J is TRBJ2-5 and V is TRBV5-1, with 15 nucleotides matching TRBD2. V lost 4 bases and J lost 1; bases outside the gene matches: 5. The CDR3 covers 17 residues. Germline V gene lookup returns CDR1 SGHRS and CDR2 YFSETQ. DNA of the CDR3: TGCGCCAGCAGCCCCGGACTAGCGGGGGGGGTCCAAGAGACCCAGTACTTC. This codes for CASSPGLAGGVQETQYF. The full variable domain, completed using reference TRBV5-1 and TRBJ2-5, is KAGVTQTPRYLIKTRGQQVTLSCSPISGHRSVSWYQQTPGQGLQFLFEYFSETQRNKGNFPGRFSGRQFSNSRSEMNVSTLELGDSALYLCASSPGLAGGVQETQYFGPGTRLLVL.

The CDR3 sequence: CASTSRGLAGVGYNEQFF. The CDR3 DNA is TGTGCCAGCACCTCTAGAGGACTAGCGGGAGTCGGCTACAATGAGCAGTTCTTC. The V and J genes are TRBV7-9 and TRBJ2-1; 13 bases are shared with TRBD2. With V trimmed by 7 bases and J by 3 bases, 12 bases remained unmatched. Looked up from germline, CDR1 is SEHNR and CDR2 is FQNEAQ (reference sequence). This CDR3 comprises 18 residues. The variable domain in full, completed from reference TRBV7-9 and TRBJ2-1, reads DTGVSQNPRHKITKRGQNVTFRCDPISEHNRLYWYRQTLGQGPEFLTYFQNEAQLEKSRLLSDRFSAERPKGSFSTLEIQRTEQGDSAMYLCASTSRGLAGVGYNEQFFGPGTRLTVL.

The chain uses TRBV29-1 and TRBJ2-2, with D possibly being TRBD2 (5 bases). The CDR3 length is 14 residues. The germline V and J ends were trimmed by 3 bases and 3 bases, with 11 bases remaining between them. CDR1 SQVTM and CDR2 ANQGSEA come from the germline V gene. CDR3 DNA: TGCAGCGTTGATCGGGGATCGGACACCGGGGAGCTGTTTTTT. This sequence encodes CSVDRGSDTGELFF.

Only a few counts were recorded for this clone. V gene TRBV6-5 combines with J gene TRBJ2-7; TRBD1 might be the D (6 bases). The CDR3 spans 15 residues. The V and J ends lost 7 bases and 0 bases respectively, with 16 bases between them. CDR1 is MNHEY and CDR2 is SVGAGI in the germline V gene. As DNA, the CDR3 is TGTGCCAGCACCACGGGACATTATAGCTCCTACGAGCAGTACTTC. Translating gives CASTTGHYSSYEQYF.

The chain recombines TRBV19 with TRBJ1-1, with 8 nucleotides matching TRBD1. The CDR3 consists of 12 residues. V lost 11 bases and J lost 2; bases outside the gene matches: 4. Germline-derived CDR1 and CDR2 are LNHDA and SQIVND (reference sequence). DNA for the CDR3: TGTGCCGTACAGGGGGAAAACACTGAAGCTTTCTTT. Its translation: CAVQGENTEAFF. Drawing the rest from reference TRBV19 and TRBJ1-1, the complete variable domain is DGGITQSPKYLFRKEGQNVTLSCEQNLNHDAMYWYRQDPGQGLRLIYYSQIVNDFQKGDIAEGYSVSREKKESFPLTVTSAQKNPTAFYLCAVQGENTEAFFGQGTRLTVV.

This chain links TRBV12-5 with TRBJ1-1; a possible D gene is TRBD1 (5 bases). CDR1 and CDR2 (germline): LGHNT, FRNRAP. The V end was cut by 3 bases, the J end by 5 bases, with 7 bases between. This CDR3 is built from 12 residues. The DNA of the CDR3 is TGTGCTAGTGGTTTTAAGGGGACTGAAGCTTTCTTT. Its translation: CASGFKGTEAFF.

The chain couples TRBV14 to TRBJ2-7; TRBD1 aligns across 7 bases. Looked up from germline, CDR1 is SGHDN and CDR2 is FVKESK. The CDR3 is 14 amino acids. The J segment lost 6 bases and the V segment lost 1 base, leaving 6 bases of the junction unmatched. CDR3 coding DNA: TGTGCCAGCAGCCAAGTGTCATCAGGGGGCGAGCAGTACTTC. Translation: CASSQVSSGGEQYF.

This chain connects TRBV7-8 to TRBJ2-1; possibly TRBD1 for D (6 bases). Germline V CDR1 and CDR2: SGHVS, FQNEAQ. Trimming shortened V by 2 bases and J by 3 bases, and 14 bases separated the two germline ends. CDR3 length equals 16 residues. The CDR3 nucleotides are TGTGCCAGCAGCTTACTTAGGAGGACAGACTACAATGAGCAGTTCTTC. It translates to CASSLLRRTDYNEQFF.

CDR3 sequence reads: CASSLELVSTDTQYF. CDR3 in DNA: TGTGCCAGCAGCTTGGAACTAGTGAGCACAGATACGCAGTATTTT. The V gene is TRBV4-2, the J gene TRBJ2-3; a possible D gene is TRBD2 (5 bases). The length of the CDR3 is 15 residues. Per germline, CDR1 LGHNA and CDR2 YNFKEQ. Trimming stripped 5 bases from V and 0 bases from J, with 12 bases between.

The chain has TRBV11-2 and TRBJ1-6; D ambiguous. Germline V gene data show CDR1 as SGHAT and CDR2 as FQNNGV. Trimming shortened V by 5 bases and J by 0 bases, and 11 bases separated the two germline ends. The CDR3 runs 16 residues. The CDR3 here is CASSPGTLSYNSPLHF. As DNA, the CDR3 is TGTGCCAGCAGCCCGGGAACACTCTCCTATAATTCACCCCTCCACTTT.

The V call is TRBV7-2, the J call TRBJ1-6, with TRBD1 matching over 10 bases. The CDR3 is 15 residues long. Losses at the gene ends were 4 bases for V and 7 bases for J; bases not matched to a gene: 4. Germline lookup yields CDR1 SGHTA and CDR2 FQGNSA. The CDR3 nucleotides are TGTGCCAGCAGCTACGGGACAGGGGTGAATTCACCCCTCCACTTT. It codes for CASSYGTGVNSPLHF.

The chain has TRBV6-5 and TRBJ2-5, with no clear D. The germline CDR1 and CDR2 sequences are MNHEY and SVGAGI. The CDR3 consists of 13 residues. Trimming stripped 6 bases from V and 1 base from J, with 9 bases between. This CDR3 reads CASRFWSQETQYF. The CDR3 nucleotides are TGTGCCAGCAGGTTTTGGAGCCAAGAGACCCAGTACTTC.

The chain links TRBV4-2 to TRBJ2-2; 10 bases agree with TRBD2. Losses at the gene ends were 2 bases for V and 5 bases for J; bases not matched to a gene: 8. This CDR3 spans 17 amino acids. CDR1 and CDR2 from the germline V gene are LGHNA and YNFKEQ. CDR3 sequence: CASSQKVAGGKTGELFF. The CDR3 DNA follows: TGTGCCAGCAGCCAAAAAGTAGCGGGGGGCAAGACCGGGGAGCTGTTTTTT.

This clone was seen a handful of times. The CDR3 nucleotides read TGTGCCAGCAGGTTCCAACAGGGGCTCAATCAGCCCCAGCATTTT. It translates to CASRFQQGLNQPQHF. The chain has TRBV6-1 and TRBJ1-5, with 7 bases identical to TRBD1. The V gene end was trimmed by 6 bases and the J gene end by 3 bases; junction bases not matched to a gene: 8. The CDR3 extends over 15 amino acids. Germline values: CDR1 MNHNS, CDR2 SASEGT.

This chain connects TRBV18 to TRBJ1-4, with TRBD1 matching over 7 bases. The V and J ends lost 1 base and 3 bases, in that order; junction bases with no gene match: 5. Germline CDR1 and CDR2: KGHSH and LQKENI. The CDR3 contains 16 residues. CDR3 amino acids: CASSPLSGTANEKLFF. The DNA for the CDR3 is TGTGCCAGCTCACCACTGTCCGGGACAGCTAATGAAAAACTGTTTTTT.

A few counts support this clone. The V call is TRBV6-5, the J call TRBJ1-1, with D maybe TRBD1 (5 bases). V was pared by 6 bases and J by 2 bases, with 13 bases between. This CDR3 has 14 amino acids. CDR1 and CDR2 (germline): MNHEY, SVGAGI. DNA of the CDR3: TGTGCCAGCAGCCAAAGTCAGGGAAACACTGAAGCTTTCTTT. Translating gives CASSQSQGNTEAFF.

CDR3 nucleotides: TGTGCCTGGAGTCCCGTAGCTATAGCAGGGCAAGCTTTCTTT. It codes for CAWSPVAIAGQAFF. The chain is built from TRBV30 and TRBJ1-1, with a tentative D call TRBD1 (5 bases). Trimming pared 2 bases from V and 9 bases from J, leaving 19 bases between. Germline values: CDR1 GTSNPN, CDR2 SVGIG (reference sequence). CDR3 length equals 14 residues.

For the CDR3, the DNA is TGTGCCAGCAGTGACGGGGAGCCCTCTGGGGCCAACGTCCTGACTTTC. This translates into CASSDGEPSGANVLTF. V and J are TRBV6-4 and TRBJ2-6; TRBD2 might be the D (5 bases). This CDR3 contains 16 residues. Germline CDR1 is MRHNA and CDR2 is SNTAGT. Deletions cut 2 bases from V and 0 bases from J, with 8 bases between.

The J gene is TRBJ2-7, the V gene TRBV4-1, with D maybe TRBD1 (5 bases). V gave up 4 bases and J gave up 0 bases, with 16 bases separating them. The CDR3 totals 16 residues. In germline, CDR1 is MGHRA, CDR2 YSYEKL. The CDR3 nucleotides read TGCGCCAGCAGCCGAGACTCAGGGTTCAGCTCCTACGAGCAGTACTTC. As protein: CASSRDSGFSSYEQYF.

This chain connects TRBV6-5 to TRBJ2-7, with TRBD1 as a possible D gene (6 bases). Trimming cost V 2 bases and J 7 bases, with 15 bases left between them. CDR1 and CDR2 from the germline V gene are MNHEY and SVGAGI. This CDR3 spans 14 amino acids. The CDR3 region has the DNA TGTGCCAGCAGTTACGGGCAGGGGCTTTTAGAGCAGTACTTC. Residues: CASSYGQGLLEQYF.

The rearrangement joins TRBV11-2 to TRBJ2-2; 7 nucleotides line up with TRBD2. The V gene's germline CDR1 is SGHAT and CDR2 FQNNGV. V shed 8 bases and J 6 bases; nucleotides not matched to a gene: 6. The CDR3 spans 13 residues. CDR3 nucleotide sequence: TGTGCCAGCCCCTACGCGGGGGCCGGGGAGCTGTTTTTT. As protein: CASPYAGAGELFF.